A single T cell receptor beta chain is shown here with its context. As yet, its antigen is unknown. V was trimmed by 3 bases and J by 7 bases, leaving 10 bases between them. There are 13 residues in the CDR3. Germline CDR1 is SGDLS and CDR2 is YYNGEE. These data belong to a study of OX40 agonist ivuxolimab in advanced cancers. Looking at the study overall: An anti-OX40 (CD134) antibody with agonistic activity, ivuxolimab, was administered to patients. People who had prior anti-PD-1, anti-PD-L1 or anti-CTLA-4 therapy could take part, and around 40% had some. Notes on the study in general: CD4+ and CD8+ blood T cells expanded clonally by week 6 at 0.1 to 3.0 mg/kg.

The data were produced by immunoSEQ multiplex PCR, yet TCRdb's version contains in-frame clones alone and is incomplete. The sample carries approximately 14,000 clones, roughly 85% recorded once. The specimen comprised CD4+ or CD8+ T cells sorted from blood, sampled in a trial of the OX40 agonist ivuxolimab. This TCR derives from an adult with an advanced solid tumor such as melanoma, head and neck, liver or kidney cancer. This chain joins TRBV9 and TRBJ2-2; no clear D gene. Here the CDR3 DNA reads TGTGCCAGCAGCGCGCCCTTTAGCGGGGAGCTGTTTTTT. It is translated as CASSAPFSGELFF. The full variable domain, with the rest looked up from reference TRBV9 and TRBJ2-2, is DSGVTQTPKHLITATGQRVTLRCSPRSGDLSVYWYQQSLDQGLQFLIQYYNGEERAKGNILERFSAQQFPDLHSELNLSSLELGDSALYFCASSAPFSGELFFGEGSRLTVL.